The next 25 T cell receptor beta chains were all read from a single sample in a study of Graves' ophthalmopathy and Graves' hyperthyroidism. Amplification from RNA transcripts yielded the TCR beta CDR3 regions. An initial RT-PCR round employing HTBI primers preceded a second-round multiplex PCR. TCRdb passed the multiplex PCR reads through MiXCR, listing each CDR3 protein once. In the table there are around 400,000 distinct CDR3 sequences, around 21% of which are singletons. Sample: peripheral blood. The receptors here all came from a woman between 18 and 29 years old with stable Graves' hyperthyroidism.

Many counts were recorded for this clonotype. A junction boundary mismatches the germline segment, possibly from a read error. The genes are TRBV15 and TRBJ2-7; D gene unclear. Germline lookup yields CDR1 LNHNV and CDR2 YYDKDF (reference sequence). This CDR3 has 14 amino acids. This chain's CDR3 is CATSRSLVHYEQHF. CDR3 DNA sequence: TGTGCCACCAGCAGATCTCTAGTTCACTACGAGCAGCACTTC. Supplemented by reference TRBV15 and TRBJ2-7, the full variable domain reads DAMVIQNPRYQVTQFGKPVTLSCSQTLNHNVMYWYQQKSSQAPKLLFHYYDKDFNNEADTPDNFQSRRPNTSFCFLDIRSPGLGDTAMYLCATSRSLVHYEQHFGPGTRLTVT.

This clonotype was detected ten times or more. The rearrangement uses TRBV13 and TRBJ2-2; 7 nucleotides align to TRBD2. The CDR3 extends over 15 amino acids. Germline CDR1 is PRHDT and CDR2 is FYEKMQ (reference sequence). V shed 3 bases, J shed 3 bases, and the junction held 4 bases outside the gene matches. As DNA, the CDR3 is TGTGCCAGCAGCTTTGCGGGAGAGGACACCGGGGAGCTGTTTTTT. It translates to CASSFAGEDTGELFF.

The chain has TRBV20-1 and TRBJ2-4; D gene uncertain. The CDR3 runs 19 residues. The germline V gene has CDR1 DFQATT and CDR2 SNEGSKA (reference sequence). Trimming cost V 3 bases and J 0 bases, with 24 bases left between them. CDR3 loop: CSASHPVHGLELAKNIQYF. DNA for the CDR3: TGCAGTGCTAGCCACCCAGTCCACGGCCTGGAACTAGCCAAAAACATTCAGTACTTC.

The V and J genes are TRBV11-1 and TRBJ1-3; 7 bases map to TRBD1. The CDR3 length is 19 residues. With V trimmed by 5 bases and J by 5 bases, 21 bases remained unmatched. Per germline, CDR1 SGHAT and CDR2 FQDESV (reference sequence). This CDR3 is CASSASGIGGNRGRNTIYF. The CDR3 nucleotides are TGTGCCAGCAGCGCATCCGGGATAGGGGGCAATCGAGGAAGAAACACCATATATTTT.

The chain joins TRBV7-1 to TRBJ2-2; 12 positions match TRBD1. TRBV7-1 falls under the ORF class, with uncertain function. The length of the CDR3 is 20 residues. The ends lost 3 bases at V and 4 bases at J; junction bases unmatched: 15. The CDR3 DNA reads TGTGCCAGCAGCTCTCTGGGACAGGGGGCTTTCTGGGACTTCACCGGGGAGCTGTTTTTT. This codes for CASSSLGQGAFWDFTGELFF.

There are many counts of this clonotype. The V call is TRBV7-8, the J call TRBJ1-5; unclear D gene. Germline loops: CDR1 SGHVS, CDR2 FQNEAQ. The CDR3 covers 14 residues. The V end was cut by 4 bases, the J end by 2 bases, with 9 bases between. The CDR3 nucleotides are TGTGCCAGCAGCTCTAGACACGGCAATCAGCCCCAGCATTTT. As protein: CASSSRHGNQPQHF.

This clonotype was detected many times. The J gene is TRBJ1-1, the V gene TRBV20-1, with D uncertain. Germline CDR1 is DFQATT and CDR2 is SNEGSKA (reference sequence). CDR3 length: 14 amino acids. The V end lost 0 bases, the J end lost 0 bases, and 8 bases lay between the germline ends. This CDR3 reads CSARDHRVNTEAFF. The CDR3 nucleotides are TGCAGTGCTAGAGATCACAGAGTGAACACTGAAGCTTTCTTT.

This clonotype has ten or more counts. The V and J genes are TRBV12-3 or TRBV12-4 and TRBJ2-5, with D maybe TRBD1 (6 bases). The CDR3 loop spans 13 amino acids. Trimming pared 6 bases from V and 5 bases from J, leaving 13 bases between. Here the CDR3 reads CASSPTDRETQYF. DNA of the CDR3: TGTGCCAGCAGCCCCACCGACAGGGAGACCCAGTACTTC.

This clonotype has ten or more counts. The chain links TRBV6-1 to TRBJ1-1; a possible D gene is TRBD1 (6 bases). Trimming stripped 4 bases from V and 5 bases from J, with 14 bases between. Germline CDR1 reads MNHNS; CDR2 reads SASEGT. CDR3 length: 14 amino acids. CDR3 region: CASSGFGGATEAFF. Here the CDR3 DNA reads TGTGCCAGCAGTGGGTTTGGGGGGGCGACTGAAGCTTTCTTT.

The sample holds a few counts of this clonotype. The chain has TRBV6-1 and TRBJ2-7; 9 bases align to TRBD2. Germline CDR1 MNHNS, CDR2 SASEGT. This CDR3 has 15 residues. V was pared by 5 bases and J by 5 bases, with 10 bases of the junction left unmatched. The CDR3 region is CASSRGGGLAHEQYF. CDR3 sequence (DNA): TGTGCCAGCAGTCGAGGTGGGGGACTAGCTCACGAGCAGTACTTC.

This clonotype was found a few times. The chain has TRBV3-1 and TRBJ2-5; D unresolved. V was cut by 1 base and J by 7 bases, with 7 bases left in between. The length of the CDR3 is 12 residues. Looked up from germline, CDR1 is LGHDT and CDR2 is YNNKEL (reference sequence). This CDR3 reads CASSQGWGTQYF. The CDR3 region has the DNA TGTGCCAGCAGCCAAGGATGGGGGACCCAGTACTTC.

This clonotype has at least ten counts. J is TRBJ2-5 and V is TRBV9, with TRBD2 as a possible D gene (5 bases). The CDR3 contains 16 residues. CDR1 and CDR2 (germline): SGDLS, YYNGEE. V lost 0 bases and J lost 2, with 14 bases in between. The CDR3 DNA reads as TGTGCCAGCAGCGTAGCTACTAGGGCAGGTCAAGAGACCCAGTACTTC. The encoded protein is CASSVATRAGQETQYF.

This clonotype was seen at least ten times. The chain recombines TRBV29-1 with TRBJ2-7; D may be TRBD2 (6 bases). Germline CDR1 reads SQVTM; CDR2 reads ANQGSEA. The CDR3 has 13 amino acids. Trimming left V 7 bases short and J 0 bases short, with 13 bases between. CDR3 residues: CSARASASYEQYF. In DNA form, the CDR3 reads TGCAGCGCCCGAGCTAGCGCCTCCTACGAGCAGTACTTC.

This clonotype has ten or more counts. The chain couples TRBV5-1 to TRBJ2-1; 10 bases are shared with TRBD2. The CDR3 spans 16 residues. V was clipped by 4 bases and J by 5 bases; unmatched bases: 9. CDR1 SGHRS and CDR2 YFSETQ come from the germline V gene. The DNA for the CDR3 is TGCGCCAGCAGCCTTCTAGCGGGAGCCGTAAACAATGAGCAGTTCTTC. This encodes CASSLLAGAVNNEQFF.

This clonotype was seen repeatedly, ten times or more. The chain uses TRBV6-5 and TRBJ2-7; 8 positions agree with TRBD2. The V gene end was trimmed by 4 bases and the J gene end by 5 bases; junction bases not matched to a gene: 16. Per the germline V gene, CDR1 is MNHEY and CDR2 is SVGAGI. The CDR3 consists of 17 residues. CDR3 region: CASSFTVSGLVVDEQYF. The DNA of the CDR3 is TGTGCCAGCAGTTTCACCGTTTCGGGACTAGTGGTCGACGAGCAGTACTTC.

This clonotype was picked up many times. The genes are TRBV29-1 and TRBJ1-5; maybe TRBD1 (6 bases). The CDR3 runs 13 residues. V was trimmed by 4 bases and J by 1 base, leaving 8 bases between them. CDR1 SQVTM and CDR2 ANQGSEA come from the germline V gene. The CDR3 spells CSVAGESNQPQHF. As DNA, the CDR3 is TGCAGCGTTGCAGGGGAGAGCAATCAGCCCCAGCATTTT. The whole variable domain, filled in from reference TRBV29-1 and TRBJ1-5, reads SAVISQKPSRDICQRGTSLTIQCQVDSQVTMMFWYRQQPGQSLTLIATANQGSEATYESGFVIDKFPISRPNLTFSTLTVSNMSPEDSSIYLCSVAGESNQPQHFGDGTRLSIL.

This clonotype was counted at least ten times. V usage is TRBV2 and J usage is TRBJ1-1, with TRBD1 matching 7 bases. V dropped 7 bases and J dropped 5; count of bases not matched to a gene: 16. From germline, CDR1 is SNHLY and CDR2 FYNNEI. The CDR3 consists of 16 residues. CDR3: CASTRTRQGRGTEAFF. DNA of the CDR3: TGTGCCAGCACCCGAACCCGACAGGGCAGGGGGACTGAAGCTTTCTTT. Complete variable domain (other parts from reference TRBV2 and TRBJ1-1): EPEVTQTPSHQVTQMGQEVILRCVPISNHLYFYWYRQILGQKVEFLVSFYNNEISEKSEIFDDQFSVERPDGSNFTLKIRSTKLEDSAMYFCASTRTRQGRGTEAFFGQGTRLTVV.

Ten or more counts support this clonotype. This sequence joins TRBV2 and TRBJ2-7; a possible D gene is TRBD2 (5 bases). The CDR3 runs 17 residues. V lost 2 bases to trimming and J lost 6 bases, with 23 bases between them. The germline gives CDR1 SNHLY, CDR2 FYNNEI. CDR3 in amino acids: CASSESLEGFVLGEQYF. The CDR3 nucleotides read TGTGCCAGCAGTGAATCTCTTGAGGGATTCGTCCTCGGCGAGCAGTACTTC.

This clonotype has a count of ten or more. The chain employs TRBV20-1 and TRBJ1-5, with D unresolved. V was trimmed by 1 base and J by 3 bases, leaving 16 bases between them. The CDR3 covers 16 residues. Germline CDR1 reads DFQATT; CDR2 reads SNEGSKA (reference sequence). The CDR3 DNA follows: TGCAGTGCTAGAGGGGAACACCTCACAAACAATCAGCCCCAGCATTTT. Its translation: CSARGEHLTNNQPQHF.

There are a few counts of this clonotype. J is TRBJ2-5 and V is TRBV24-1; possibly TRBD2 for D (5 bases). This CDR3 has 14 amino acids. Trimming pared 7 bases from V and 1 base from J, leaving 12 bases between. Germline values: CDR1 KGHDR, CDR2 SFDVKD. CDR3 residues: CATSRDGLQETQYF. For the CDR3, the DNA is TGTGCCACCAGCAGAGACGGACTCCAAGAGACCCAGTACTTC.

This clonotype was observed many times. The chain carries TRBV6-1 and TRBJ1-5; no definite D call. From germline, CDR1 is MNHNS and CDR2 SASEGT. The CDR3 has 11 amino acids. The ends were cut back, 4 bases at V and 6 bases at J, with 4 bases in the middle. CDR3 amino acids: CASSGGQPQHF. The CDR3, as DNA: TGTGCCAGCAGTGGAGGTCAGCCCCAGCATTTT.

A note on this clonotype: Being one base from a much bigger clone, this may be a read error. The chain links TRBV6-2 or TRBV6-3 to TRBJ1-2, with 8 bases lining up with TRBD1. The CDR3 spans 18 residues. Looked up from germline, CDR1 is MNHEY and CDR2 is SVGEGT. The ends lost 2 bases at V and 3 bases at J; junction bases unmatched: 14. The CDR3 sequence: CASSYAAGGPSSDYGYTF. As DNA, the CDR3 is TGTGCCAGCAGTTACGCAGCAGGGGGCCCCTCATCTGACTATGGCTACACCTTC.

This clonotype has a count of ten or more. The chain employs TRBV4-3 and TRBJ2-7; the D is unclear. The CDR3 is 9 residues long. The ends were cut back, 8 bases at V and 5 bases at J, with 4 bases in the middle. CDR1 and CDR2 (germline): LGHNA, YSLEER. The CDR3 DNA reads as TGCGCCAGCGCCCACGAGCAGTACTTC. Its translation: CASAHEQYF.

This clonotype has at least ten counts. The chain links TRBV7-2 to TRBJ1-5, with D perhaps matching TRBD1 (5 bases). The germline gives CDR1 SGHTA, CDR2 FQGNSA. V lost 1 base and J 2 bases, leaving 12 bases between the germline ends. The CDR3 covers 16 residues. CDR3 loop: CASSLGGREGNQPQHF. The CDR3, as DNA: TGTGCCAGCAGCTTAGGGGGCAGGGAAGGCAATCAGCCCCAGCATTTT. Full variable domain (rest looked up from reference TRBV7-2 and TRBJ1-5): GAGVSQSPSNKVTEKGKDVELRCDPISGHTALYWYRQSLGQGLEFLIYFQGNSAPDKSGLPSDRFSAERTGGSVSTLTIQRTQQEDSAVYLCASSLGGREGNQPQHFGDGTRLSIL.

In its sample, this clonotype was seen a few times. The J gene is TRBJ2-4, the V gene TRBV4-1; no clear D. Germline V CDR1 and CDR2: MGHRA, YSYEKL. This CDR3 is 17 amino acids long. The V gene lost 2 bases and the J gene lost 1 base, with 15 bases spanning the gap. The CDR3 spells CASSQLYFMVAKNIQYF. Here the CDR3 DNA reads TGCGCCAGCAGCCAACTCTATTTTATGGTTGCCAAAAACATTCAGTACTTC.